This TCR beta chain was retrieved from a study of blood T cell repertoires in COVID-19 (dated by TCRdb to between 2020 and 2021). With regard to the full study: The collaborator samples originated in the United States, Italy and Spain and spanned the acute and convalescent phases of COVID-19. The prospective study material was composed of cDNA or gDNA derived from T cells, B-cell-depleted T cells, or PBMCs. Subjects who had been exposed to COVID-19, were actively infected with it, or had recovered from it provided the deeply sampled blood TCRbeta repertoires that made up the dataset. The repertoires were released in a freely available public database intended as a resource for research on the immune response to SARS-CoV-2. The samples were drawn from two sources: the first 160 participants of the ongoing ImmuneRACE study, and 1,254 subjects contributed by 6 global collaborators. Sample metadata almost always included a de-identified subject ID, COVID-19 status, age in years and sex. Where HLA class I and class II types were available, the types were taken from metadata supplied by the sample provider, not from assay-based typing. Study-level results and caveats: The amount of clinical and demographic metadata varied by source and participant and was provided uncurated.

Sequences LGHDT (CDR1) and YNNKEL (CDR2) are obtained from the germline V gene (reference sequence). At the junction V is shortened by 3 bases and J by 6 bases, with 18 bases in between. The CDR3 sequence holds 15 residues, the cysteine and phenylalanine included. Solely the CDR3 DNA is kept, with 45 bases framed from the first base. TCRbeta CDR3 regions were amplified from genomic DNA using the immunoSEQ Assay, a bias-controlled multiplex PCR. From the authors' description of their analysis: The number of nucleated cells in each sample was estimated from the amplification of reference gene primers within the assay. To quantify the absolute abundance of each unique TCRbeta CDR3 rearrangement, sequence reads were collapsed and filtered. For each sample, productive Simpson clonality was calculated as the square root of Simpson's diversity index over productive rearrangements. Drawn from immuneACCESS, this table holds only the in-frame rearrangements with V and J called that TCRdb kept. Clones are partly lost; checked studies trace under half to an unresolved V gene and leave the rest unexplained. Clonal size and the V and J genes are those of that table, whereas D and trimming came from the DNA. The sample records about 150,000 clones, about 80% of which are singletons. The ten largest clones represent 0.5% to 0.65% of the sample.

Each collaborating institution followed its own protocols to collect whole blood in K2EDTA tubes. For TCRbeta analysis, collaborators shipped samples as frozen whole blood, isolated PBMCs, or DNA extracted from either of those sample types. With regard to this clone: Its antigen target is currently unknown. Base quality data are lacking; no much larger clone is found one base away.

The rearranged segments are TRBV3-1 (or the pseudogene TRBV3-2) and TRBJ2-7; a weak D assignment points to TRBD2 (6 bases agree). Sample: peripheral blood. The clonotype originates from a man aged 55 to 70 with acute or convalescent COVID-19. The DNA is TGTGCCAGCAGCCAGTCCGGGACTTACTCTCTCGAGCAGTACTTC. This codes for CASSQSGTYSLEQYF.